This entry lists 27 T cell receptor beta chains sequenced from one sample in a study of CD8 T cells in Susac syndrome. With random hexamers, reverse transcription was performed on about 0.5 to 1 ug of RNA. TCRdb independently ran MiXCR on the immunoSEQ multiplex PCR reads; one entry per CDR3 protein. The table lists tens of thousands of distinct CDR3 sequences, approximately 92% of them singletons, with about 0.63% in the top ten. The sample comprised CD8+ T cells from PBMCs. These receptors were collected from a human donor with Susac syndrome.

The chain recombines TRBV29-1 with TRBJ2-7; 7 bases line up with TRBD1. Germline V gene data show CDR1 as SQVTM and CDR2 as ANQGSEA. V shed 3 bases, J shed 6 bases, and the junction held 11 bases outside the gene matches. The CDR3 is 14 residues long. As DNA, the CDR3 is TGCAGCGTTGATGTCGACAGGGAGTCGGCCGAGCAGTACTTC. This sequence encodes CSVDVDRESAEQYF.

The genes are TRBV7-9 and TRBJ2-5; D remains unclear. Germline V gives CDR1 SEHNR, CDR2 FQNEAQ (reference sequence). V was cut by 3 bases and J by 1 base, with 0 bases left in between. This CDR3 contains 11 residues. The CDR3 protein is CASSFQETQYF. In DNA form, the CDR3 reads TGTGCCAGCAGCTTCCAAGAGACCCAGTACTTC. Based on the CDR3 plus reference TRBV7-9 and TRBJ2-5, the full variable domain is DTGVSQNPRHKITKRGQNVTFRCDPISEHNRLYWYRQTLGQGPEFLTYFQNEAQLEKSRLLSDRFSAERPKGSFSTLEIQRTEQGDSAMYLCASSFQETQYFGPGTRLLVL.

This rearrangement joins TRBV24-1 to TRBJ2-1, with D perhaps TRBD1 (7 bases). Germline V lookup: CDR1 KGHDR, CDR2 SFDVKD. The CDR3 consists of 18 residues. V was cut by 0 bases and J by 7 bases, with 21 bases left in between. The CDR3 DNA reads TGTGCCACCAGTGATTTGAGGGCTTCGGCAGGGGGGATGAATGAGCAGTTCTTC. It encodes CATSDLRASAGGMNEQFF.

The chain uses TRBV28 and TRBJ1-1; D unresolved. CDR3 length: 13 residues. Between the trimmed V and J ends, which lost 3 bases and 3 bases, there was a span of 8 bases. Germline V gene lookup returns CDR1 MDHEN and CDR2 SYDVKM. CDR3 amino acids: CASSFTADTEAFF. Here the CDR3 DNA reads TGTGCCAGCAGTTTCACGGCGGACACTGAAGCTTTCTTT.

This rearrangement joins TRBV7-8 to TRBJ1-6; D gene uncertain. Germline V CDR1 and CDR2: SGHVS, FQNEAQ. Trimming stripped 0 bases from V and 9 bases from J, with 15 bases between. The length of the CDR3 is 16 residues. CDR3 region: CASSLAGPSNVSPLHF. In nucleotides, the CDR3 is TGTGCCAGCAGCTTAGCTGGGCCGAGTAATGTTTCACCCCTCCACTTT.

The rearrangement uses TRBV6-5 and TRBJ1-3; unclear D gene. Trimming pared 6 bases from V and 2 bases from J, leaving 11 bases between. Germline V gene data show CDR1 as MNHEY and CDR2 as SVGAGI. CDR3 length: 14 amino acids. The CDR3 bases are TGTGCCAGCAGATTAGACCCGACTGGAAACACCATATATTTT. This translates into CASRLDPTGNTIYF.

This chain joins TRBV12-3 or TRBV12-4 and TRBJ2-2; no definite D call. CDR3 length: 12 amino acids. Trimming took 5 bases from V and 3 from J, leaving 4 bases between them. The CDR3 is CASSPDTGELFF. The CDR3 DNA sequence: TGTGCCAGCAGTCCCGACACCGGGGAGCTGTTTTTT.

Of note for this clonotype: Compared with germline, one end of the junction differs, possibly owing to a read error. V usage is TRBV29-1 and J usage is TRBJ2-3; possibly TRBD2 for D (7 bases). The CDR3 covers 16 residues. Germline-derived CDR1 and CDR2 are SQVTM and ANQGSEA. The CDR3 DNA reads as TGCCGCGTTGCGGGGGCGGGGGCCTCATTGGGGGATACGCAGTATTTT. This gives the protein CRVAGAGASLGDTQYF.

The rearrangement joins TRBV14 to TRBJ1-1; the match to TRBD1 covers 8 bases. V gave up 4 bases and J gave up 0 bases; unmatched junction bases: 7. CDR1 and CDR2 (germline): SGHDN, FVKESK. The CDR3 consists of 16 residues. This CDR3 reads CASSPRTGLMNTEAFF. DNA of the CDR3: TGTGCCAGCAGCCCTCGGACAGGGCTGATGAACACTGAAGCTTTCTTT.

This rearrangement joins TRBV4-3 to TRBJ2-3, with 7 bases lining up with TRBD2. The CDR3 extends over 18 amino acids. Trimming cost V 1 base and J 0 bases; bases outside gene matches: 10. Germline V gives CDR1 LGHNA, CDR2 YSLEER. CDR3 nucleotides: TGCGCCAGCAGCCAAGTTTCACTATCGGGACTAAGCACAGATACGCAGTATTTT. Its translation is CASSQVSLSGLSTDTQYF.

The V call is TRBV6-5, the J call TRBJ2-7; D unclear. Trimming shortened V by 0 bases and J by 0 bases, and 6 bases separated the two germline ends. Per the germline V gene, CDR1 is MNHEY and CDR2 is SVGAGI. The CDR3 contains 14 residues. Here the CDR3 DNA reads TGTGCCAGCAGTTACTCGCCCCCCTCCTACGAGCAGTACTTC. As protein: CASSYSPPSYEQYF.

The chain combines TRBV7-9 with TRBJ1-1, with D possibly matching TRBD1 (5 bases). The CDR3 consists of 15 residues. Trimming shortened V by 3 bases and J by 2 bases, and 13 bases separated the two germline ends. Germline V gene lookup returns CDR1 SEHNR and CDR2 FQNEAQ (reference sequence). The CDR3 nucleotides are TGTGCCAGCAGCTTTGGGCTACAGGTCAACACTGAAGCTTTCTTT. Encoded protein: CASSFGLQVNTEAFF.

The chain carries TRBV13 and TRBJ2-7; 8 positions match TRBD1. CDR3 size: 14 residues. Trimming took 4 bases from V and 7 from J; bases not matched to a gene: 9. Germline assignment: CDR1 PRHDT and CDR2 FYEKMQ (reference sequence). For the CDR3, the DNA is TGTGCCAGCAGCTACGGGCAGGGGGCGCGGGAGCAGTACTTC. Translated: CASSYGQGAREQYF.

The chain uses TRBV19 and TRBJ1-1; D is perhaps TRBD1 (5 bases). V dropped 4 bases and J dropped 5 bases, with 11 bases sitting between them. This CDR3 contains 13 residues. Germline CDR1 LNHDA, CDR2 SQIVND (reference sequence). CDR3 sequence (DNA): TGTGCCAGTAGTAAACGACAGAGTACTGAAGCTTTCTTT. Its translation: CASSKRQSTEAFF.

CDR3 residues: CASSSSYRAPLYNEQFF. DNA for the CDR3: TGTGCCAGCAGTTCGTCCTACAGAGCACCACTTTACAATGAGCAGTTCTTC. The gene calls are TRBV3-1 and TRBJ2-1, with no clear D. V was cut by 6 bases and J by 4 bases, with 22 bases left in between. CDR3 length equals 17 residues. Germline CDR1 is LGHDT and CDR2 is YNNKEL (reference sequence).

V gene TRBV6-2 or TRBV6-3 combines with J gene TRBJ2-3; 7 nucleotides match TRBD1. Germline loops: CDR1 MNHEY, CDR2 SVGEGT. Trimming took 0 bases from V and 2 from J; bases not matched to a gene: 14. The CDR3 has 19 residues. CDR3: CASSYSAPPDRASTDTQYF. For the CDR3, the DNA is TGTGCCAGCAGTTACTCGGCCCCCCCCGACAGGGCATCCACAGATACGCAGTATTTT.

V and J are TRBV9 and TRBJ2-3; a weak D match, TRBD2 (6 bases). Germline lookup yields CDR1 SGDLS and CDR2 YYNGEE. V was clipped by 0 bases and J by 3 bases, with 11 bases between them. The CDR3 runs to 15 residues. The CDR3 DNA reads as TGTGCCAGCAGCGTAGCGAGGAGGGGAACAGATACGCAGTATTTT. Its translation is CASSVARRGTDTQYF.

The CDR3 sequence: CASSLKWDEFF. The CDR3 region has the DNA TGTGCCAGCAGCTTAAAGTGGGACGAGTTCTTC. This sequence joins TRBV7-9 and TRBJ2-1; the D gene could be TRBD1 or TRBD2 (5 bases each). The CDR3 length is 11 residues. Germline V gene lookup returns CDR1 SEHNR and CDR2 FQNEAQ (reference sequence). Trimming removed 2 bases at V and 14 bases at J, with 10 bases between.

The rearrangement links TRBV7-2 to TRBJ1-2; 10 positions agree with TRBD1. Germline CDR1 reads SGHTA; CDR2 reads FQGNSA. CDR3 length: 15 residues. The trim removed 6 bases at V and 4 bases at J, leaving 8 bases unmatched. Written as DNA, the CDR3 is TGTGCCAGCAGTTCCGAGGACAGGGGGGTCTATGGCTACACCTTC. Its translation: CASSSEDRGVYGYTF.

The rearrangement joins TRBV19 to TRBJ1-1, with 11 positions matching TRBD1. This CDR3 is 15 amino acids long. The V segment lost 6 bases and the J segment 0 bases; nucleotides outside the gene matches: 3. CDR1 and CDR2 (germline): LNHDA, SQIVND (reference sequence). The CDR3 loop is CASRDRGLVNTEAFF. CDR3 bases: TGTGCCAGTAGGGACAGGGGGCTGGTGAACACTGAAGCTTTCTTT.

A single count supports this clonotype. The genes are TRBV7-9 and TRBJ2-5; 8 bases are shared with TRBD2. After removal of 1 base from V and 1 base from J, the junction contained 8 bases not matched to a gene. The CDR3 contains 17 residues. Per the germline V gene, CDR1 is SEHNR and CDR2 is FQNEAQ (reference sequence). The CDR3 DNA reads TGTGCCAGCAGCTTAGGCTTAGCGGGGATCGGCCAAGAGACCCAGTACTTC. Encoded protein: CASSLGLAGIGQETQYF.

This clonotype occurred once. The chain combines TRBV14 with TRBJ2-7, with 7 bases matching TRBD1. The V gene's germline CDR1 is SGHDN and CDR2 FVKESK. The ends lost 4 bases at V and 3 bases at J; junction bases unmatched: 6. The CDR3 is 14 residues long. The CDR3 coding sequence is TGTGCCAGCAGCCCCCGGGACAGCGTCTACGAGCAGTACTTC. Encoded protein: CASSPRDSVYEQYF.

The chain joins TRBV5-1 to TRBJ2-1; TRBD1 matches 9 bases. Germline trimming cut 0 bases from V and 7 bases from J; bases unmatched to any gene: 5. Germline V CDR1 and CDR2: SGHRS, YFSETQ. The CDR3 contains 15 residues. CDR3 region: CASSLGGDRVNEQFF. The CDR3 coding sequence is TGCGCCAGCAGCTTGGGTGGGGACAGGGTAAATGAGCAGTTCTTC.

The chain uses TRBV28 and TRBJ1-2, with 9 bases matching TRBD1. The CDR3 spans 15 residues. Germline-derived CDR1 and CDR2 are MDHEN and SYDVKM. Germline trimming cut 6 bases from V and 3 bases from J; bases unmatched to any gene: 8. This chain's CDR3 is CASRPTGGQDYGYTF. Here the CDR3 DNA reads TGTGCCAGCAGGCCGACAGGGGGTCAGGACTATGGCTACACCTTC.

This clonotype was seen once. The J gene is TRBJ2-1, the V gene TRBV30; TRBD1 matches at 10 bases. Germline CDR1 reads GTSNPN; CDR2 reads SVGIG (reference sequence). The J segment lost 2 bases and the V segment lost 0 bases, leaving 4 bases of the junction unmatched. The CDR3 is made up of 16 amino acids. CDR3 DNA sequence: TGTGCCTGGAGTGTAATAGGGACAGGGGCCTACAATGAGCAGTTCTTC. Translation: CAWSVIGTGAYNEQFF.

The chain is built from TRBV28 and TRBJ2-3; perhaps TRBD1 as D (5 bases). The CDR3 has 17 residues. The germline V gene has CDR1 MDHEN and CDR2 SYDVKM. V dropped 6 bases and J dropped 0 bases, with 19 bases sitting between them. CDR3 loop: CASSSPFSTVSTDTQYF. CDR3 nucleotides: TGTGCCAGCAGCTCCCCTTTCTCGACAGTTAGCACAGATACGCAGTATTTT.

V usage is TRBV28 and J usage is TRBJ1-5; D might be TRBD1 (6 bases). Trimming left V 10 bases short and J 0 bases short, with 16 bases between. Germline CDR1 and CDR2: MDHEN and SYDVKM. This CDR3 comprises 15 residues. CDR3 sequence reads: CAITDRPYSNQPQHF. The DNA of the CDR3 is TGTGCCATTACCGACAGGCCTTATAGCAATCAGCCCCAGCATTTT.